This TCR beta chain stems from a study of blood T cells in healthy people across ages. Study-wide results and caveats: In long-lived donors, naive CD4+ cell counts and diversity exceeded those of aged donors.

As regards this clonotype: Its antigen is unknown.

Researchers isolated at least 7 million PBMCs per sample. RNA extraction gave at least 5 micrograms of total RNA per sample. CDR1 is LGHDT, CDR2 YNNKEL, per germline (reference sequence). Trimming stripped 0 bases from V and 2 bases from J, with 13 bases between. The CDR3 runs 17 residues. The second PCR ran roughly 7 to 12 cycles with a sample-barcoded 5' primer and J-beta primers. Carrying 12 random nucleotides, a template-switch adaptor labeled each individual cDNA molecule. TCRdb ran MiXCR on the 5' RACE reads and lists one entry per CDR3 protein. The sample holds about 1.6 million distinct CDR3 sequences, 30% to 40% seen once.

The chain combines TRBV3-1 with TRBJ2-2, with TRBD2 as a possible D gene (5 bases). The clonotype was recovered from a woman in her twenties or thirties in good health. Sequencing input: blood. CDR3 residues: CASSQEWSGYNTGELFF. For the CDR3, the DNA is TGTGCCAGCAGCCAAGAGTGGAGCGGATATAACACCGGGGAGCTGTTTTTT. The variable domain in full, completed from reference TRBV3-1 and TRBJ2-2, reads DTAVSQTPKYLVTQMGNDKSIKCEQNLGHDTMYWYKQDSKKFLKIMFSYNNKELIINETVPNRFSPKSPDKAHLNLHINSLELGDSAVYFCASSQEWSGYNTGELFFGEGSRLTVL.